Below, 15 T cell receptor beta chains from the same sample are listed, as sequenced in a study of cytomegalovirus exposure and HLA in healthy donors. Researchers ran the PCR with 60 Vbeta and 13 Jbeta primers. The repertoire was sequenced with immunoSEQ multiplex PCR; TCRdb's copy has only in-frame clones and lacks some. The sample shows 100,000 or so clones, 70% to 80% of them seen only once. Material: PBMCs. Source of these receptors: a middle-aged woman in good health and CMV-seronegative.

V and J are TRBV4-2 and TRBJ1-2; no reliable D call. The CDR3 length is 16 residues. Trimming left V 0 bases short and J 1 base short, with 12 bases between. In germline, CDR1 is LGHNA, CDR2 YNFKEQ. Here the CDR3 reads CASSQDIGGRNYGYTF. The DNA for the CDR3 is TGTGCCAGCAGCCAAGATATCGGAGGCCGTAACTATGGCTACACCTTC.

J is TRBJ2-5 and V is TRBV9; 7 nucleotides align to TRBD1. The better agreement between TRBJ2-7 and the DNA end casts doubt on the J call. The CDR3 has 15 amino acids. Germline values: CDR1 SGDLS, CDR2 YYNGEE. The CDR3, as DNA: TGTGCCAGCAGCGTAGAAGGGGGCTTTTCCTACGAGCAGTACTTC. This encodes CASSVEGGFSYEQYF.

The CDR3 nucleotides are TGTGCCAGCAGTCCCCCCTCCCAAGAGACCCAGTACTTC. This gives the protein CASSPPSQETQYF. This chain links TRBV28 with TRBJ2-5; no clear D gene. CDR1 is MDHEN, CDR2 SYDVKM, per germline. This CDR3 is built from 13 residues. Trimming took off 5 bases at V and 1 base at J, with 8 bases between the two ends.

On this clone itself: One junction end does not reproduce the germline sequence, and a read error may be involved. The rearrangement joins TRBV7-9 to TRBJ2-7; unclear D gene. Germline assignment: CDR1 SEHNR and CDR2 FQNEAQ (reference sequence). This CDR3 is 11 amino acids long. The CDR3 region is CSSSSNYEQYF. CDR3 sequence (DNA): TGTTCCAGCAGCTCAAACTACGAGCAGTACTTC.

The chain employs TRBV5-1 and TRBJ1-2; TRBD1 aligns across 10 bases. CDR1 and CDR2 from the germline V gene are SGHRS and YFSETQ. This CDR3 comprises 15 residues. With V trimmed by 0 bases and J by 5 bases, 4 bases remained unmatched. CDR3: CASSLAVGQGYGYTF. In DNA, the CDR3 is TGCGCCAGCAGCTTGGCCGTGGGACAGGGGTATGGCTACACCTTC.

The chain recombines TRBV11-3 with TRBJ2-1; D gene uncertain. This CDR3 spans 15 amino acids. Trimming removed 1 base from V and 2 bases from J, with 9 bases in between. Germline values: CDR1 SGHNT, CDR2 YENEEA. This CDR3 reads CASSLGAVTYNEQFF. The CDR3 bases are TGTGCCAGCAGCTTAGGGGCCGTCACCTACAATGAGCAGTTCTTC.

Comments on this clone: A junction end diverges from the germline sequence, so it may reflect a read error. The genes are TRBV5-1 and TRBJ1-5, with D hard to call. The CDR3 loop spans 16 amino acids. Germline V gives CDR1 SGHRS, CDR2 YFSETQ. The CDR3 bases are TGTGCCAGCAGCTTGATGAGGGTATCTAGCAATCAGCCCCAGCATTTT. Amino acid sequence: CASSLMRVSSNQPQHF.

The gene calls are TRBV13 and TRBJ2-1; D not resolved. This CDR3 is 12 amino acids long. V was trimmed by 1 base and J by 5 bases, leaving 3 bases between them. Germline CDR1 is PRHDT and CDR2 is FYEKMQ (reference sequence). The CDR3 loop reads CASSLADNEQFF. As DNA, the CDR3 is TGTGCCAGCAGCTTAGCTGACAATGAGCAGTTCTTC.

The chain has TRBV28 and TRBJ2-7, with 8 nucleotides matching TRBD2. Germline CDR1 reads MDHEN; CDR2 reads SYDVKM. The CDR3 extends over 13 amino acids. V lost 7 bases to trimming and J lost 3 bases; unmatched junction nucleotides: 5. CDR3 protein: CASKIGGGYEQYF. CDR3 nucleotide sequence: TGTGCCAGCAAAATCGGGGGGGGCTACGAGCAGTACTTC.

The V call is TRBV27, the J call TRBJ2-1, with 9 bases fitting TRBD2. The germline CDR1 and CDR2 sequences are MNHEY and SMNVEV (reference sequence). Unmatched junction bases numbered 12, after V lost 4 bases and J lost 8 bases. The CDR3 is 16 amino acids. The CDR3 nucleotides read TGTGCCAGCAGTTCCCTCTCCGCGGGAGGGCCGGATGAGCAGTTCTTC. Amino acids: CASSSLSAGGPDEQFF.

The genes are TRBV6-1 and TRBJ1-2; D is unresolved. CDR3 length: 14 amino acids. The germline V gene has CDR1 MNHNS and CDR2 SASEGT. The V gene lost 0 bases and the J gene lost 5 bases, with 10 bases spanning the gap. The CDR3 protein is CASSEARLLYGYTF. The CDR3 nucleotides read TGTGCCAGCAGTGAAGCGCGGCTTCTTTATGGCTACACCTTC.

This clone appeared a few times. This specimen includes other DNA sequences encoding the same CDR3. V gene TRBV4-3 combines with J gene TRBJ2-1; 11 nucleotides line up with TRBD2. The V segment lost 0 bases and the J segment 5 bases; nucleotides outside the gene matches: 3. Germline assignment: CDR1 LGHNA and CDR2 YSLEER. The CDR3 length is 16 residues. CDR3 nucleotides: TGCGCCAGCAGCCAAGATCTAGCGGGGGGCGACAATGAGCAGTTCTTC. This translates into CASSQDLAGGDNEQFF.

This clone was observed a single time. The chain uses TRBV6-4 and TRBJ2-7; 8 positions match TRBD1. Germline assignment: CDR1 MRHNA and CDR2 SNTAGT. V was pared by 6 bases and J by 4 bases, with 5 bases of the junction left unmatched. This CDR3 has 13 residues. CDR3 residues: CASRKTGGYEQYF. The DNA for the CDR3 is TGTGCCAGCAGAAAAACAGGGGGGTACGAGCAGTACTTC.

About this clone itself: At one of its ends the junction is not consistent with the germline gene, which may arise from a read error. V and J are TRBV7-9 and TRBJ2-3; D gene uncertain. Germline assignment: CDR1 SEHNR and CDR2 FQNEAQ (reference sequence). The CDR3 is 13 amino acids. CDR3 region: CSSSFLGTDTQYF. CDR3 nucleotides: TGTTCCAGCAGCTTTCTCGGCACAGATACGCAGTATTTT.

The rearrangement uses TRBV10-3 and TRBJ1-3; TRBD1 matches 7 bases. The length of the CDR3 is 14 residues. Germline lookup yields CDR1 ENHRY and CDR2 SYGVKD. J gave up 4 bases and V 6 bases, and 6 bases lay outside the gene matches. CDR3 loop: CAISPTGQGNTIYF. CDR3 nucleotide sequence: TGTGCCATCAGCCCGACAGGGCAGGGAAACACCATATATTTT.